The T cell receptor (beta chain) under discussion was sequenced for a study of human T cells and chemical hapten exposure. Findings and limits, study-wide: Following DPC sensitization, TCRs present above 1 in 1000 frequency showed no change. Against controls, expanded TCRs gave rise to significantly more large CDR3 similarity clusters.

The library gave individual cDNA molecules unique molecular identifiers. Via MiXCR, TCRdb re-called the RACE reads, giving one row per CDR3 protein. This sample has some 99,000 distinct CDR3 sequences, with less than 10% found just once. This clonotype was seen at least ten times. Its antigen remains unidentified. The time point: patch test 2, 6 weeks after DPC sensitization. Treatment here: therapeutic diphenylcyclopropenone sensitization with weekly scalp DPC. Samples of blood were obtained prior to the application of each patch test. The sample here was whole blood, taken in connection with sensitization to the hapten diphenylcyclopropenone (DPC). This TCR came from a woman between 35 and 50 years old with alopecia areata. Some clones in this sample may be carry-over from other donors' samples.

In DNA, the CDR3 is TGCAGTGCTTTCGACAGGGCCCTCTCCTACGAGCAGTACTTC. Its translation is CSAFDRALSYEQYF. This chain uses TRBV20-1 with TRBJ2-7, with 7 nucleotides matching TRBD1. Germline CDR1 and CDR2: DFQATT and SNEGSKA (reference sequence). The CDR3 is made up of 14 amino acids. J lost 0 bases, V lost 5 bases, and 7 bases had no gene match.